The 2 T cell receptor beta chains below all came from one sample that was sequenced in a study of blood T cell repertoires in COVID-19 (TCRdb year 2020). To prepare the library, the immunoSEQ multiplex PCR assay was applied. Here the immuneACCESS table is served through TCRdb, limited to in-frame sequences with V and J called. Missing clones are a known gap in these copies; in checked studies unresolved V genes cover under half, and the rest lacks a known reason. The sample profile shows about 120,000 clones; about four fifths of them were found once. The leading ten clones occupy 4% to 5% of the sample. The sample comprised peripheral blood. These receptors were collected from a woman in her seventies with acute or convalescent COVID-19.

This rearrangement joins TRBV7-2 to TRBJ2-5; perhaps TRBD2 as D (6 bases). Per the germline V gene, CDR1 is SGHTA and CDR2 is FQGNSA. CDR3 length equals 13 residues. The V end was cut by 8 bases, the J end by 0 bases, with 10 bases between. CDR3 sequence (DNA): TGTGCCAGCGGGCCGGGGGACCAAGAGACCCAGTACTTC. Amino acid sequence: CASGPGDQETQYF. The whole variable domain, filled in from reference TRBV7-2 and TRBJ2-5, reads GAGVSQSPSNKVTEKGKDVELRCDPISGHTALYWYRQSLGQGLEFLIYFQGNSAPDKSGLPSDRFSAERTGGSVSTLTIQRTQQEDSAVYLCASGPGDQETQYFGPGTRLLVL.

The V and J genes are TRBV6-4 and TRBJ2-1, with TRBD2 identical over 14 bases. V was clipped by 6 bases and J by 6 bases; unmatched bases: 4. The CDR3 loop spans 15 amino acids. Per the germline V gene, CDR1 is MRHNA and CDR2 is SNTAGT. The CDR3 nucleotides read TGTGCCAGCAGGGAGACTAGCGGGGGGGCCAATGAGCAGTTCTTC. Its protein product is CASRETSGGANEQFF.